The 2 T cell receptor beta chains presented below share a single source sample, sequenced in a study of blood T cell repertoires in COVID-19. Assay: immunoSEQ multiplex PCR; the TCRdb copy retains only in-frame clones and omits some. The profile covers 95,000 to 150,000 clones, with 85% appearing a single time and roughly 10% taken by the ten largest. The specimen sequenced was peripheral blood. The receptor source for this set is a man aged 80 or over with acute or convalescent COVID-19.

The chain combines TRBV28 with TRBJ2-5; D might be TRBD2 (6 bases). The germline V gene has CDR1 MDHEN and CDR2 SYDVKM. Trimming took 7 bases from V and 7 from J, leaving 19 bases between them. The length of the CDR3 is 14 residues. CDR3 sequence (DNA): TGTGCCAGCATCCCCGGGCTTCGGCGGGGGACCCAGTACTTC. Its translation is CASIPGLRRGTQYF.

The chain employs TRBV15 and TRBJ1-5; D is ambiguous. The V gene's germline CDR1 is LNHNV and CDR2 YYDKDF (reference sequence). V lost 6 bases and J 0 bases, leaving 9 bases between the germline ends. CDR3 length equals 14 residues. Here the CDR3 reads CATSNTYSNQPQHF. The CDR3 DNA sequence: TGTGCCACCAGTAACACATATAGCAATCAGCCCCAGCATTTT.